The rows below give T cell receptor beta chains drawn from one sample of a study of blood T cell repertoires in COVID-19. Sequencing was performed with immunoSEQ multiplex PCR; in TCRdb, only in-frame clones are kept and a portion is missing. The sample shows about 170,000 clones, 88% of them seen only once. Material for sequencing was peripheral blood. Every receptor here comes from a man in his forties or fifties who had recovered from COVID-19. CDR3s include the opening cysteine and the closing phenylalanine or tryptophan. D genes are given only for firm matches. Clone size is shown for a subset of rows, as once, few, many or a class of expanded clone.

v_gene: TRBV12-3/TRBV12-4; abundance: NA; d_gene: NA; j_gene: TRBJ1-1; CDR3nt: TGTGCCAGCACCTTTGCGACTGAAGCTTTCTTT; CDR3aa: CASTFATEAFF
v_gene: TRBV6-4; abundance: NA; d_gene: NA; j_gene: TRBJ1-2; CDR3nt: TGTGCCAGCAGTGAGATAAAAGCCCGGGACATATATCCCATTGGCTACACCTTC; CDR3aa: CASSEIKARDIYPIGYTF
v_gene: TRBV2; abundance: NA; d_gene: TRBD1; j_gene: TRBJ1-2; CDR3nt: TGTGCCAGCAGCGGGGACAGCCCTAGCTATGGCTACACCTTC; CDR3aa: CASSGDSPSYGYTF
v_gene: TRBV5-1; abundance: NA; d_gene: NA; j_gene: TRBJ1-6; CDR3nt: TGCGCCAGCAGCTTCTTAACAGGGTTGAATTCACCCCTCCACTTT; CDR3aa: CASSFLTGLNSPLHF
v_gene: TRBV24-1; abundance: NA; d_gene: NA; j_gene: TRBJ1-2; CDR3nt: TGTGCCACCAGTGACGGCGGATCTAACTATGGCTACACCTTC; CDR3aa: CATSDGGSNYGYTF
v_gene: TRBV25-1; abundance: NA; d_gene: NA; j_gene: TRBJ2-5; CDR3nt: TGTGCCAGCAGTGACAGACAGGCGTACCAAGAGACCCAGTACTTC; CDR3aa: CASSDRQAYQETQYF
v_gene: TRBV3-1/TRBV3-2; abundance: NA; d_gene: TRBD2; j_gene: TRBJ2-5; CDR3nt: TGTGCCAGCAGCCCGACAGGGACTAGCGGGAGAGGGAGTGCTTCGGAGACCCAGTACTTC; CDR3aa: CASSPTGTSGRGSASETQYF
v_gene: TRBV6-2/TRBV6-3; abundance: NA; d_gene: NA; j_gene: TRBJ2-1; CDR3nt: TGTGCCAGCAGTCACGGGACTTCATACAATGAGCAGTTCTTC; CDR3aa: CASSHGTSYNEQFF
v_gene: TRBV11-2; abundance: NA; d_gene: NA; j_gene: TRBJ1-1; CDR3nt: TGTGCCAGCAGACCGACAGGCATGAACACTGAAGCTTTCTTT; CDR3aa: CASRPTGMNTEAFF
v_gene: TRBV5-5; abundance: NA; d_gene: NA; j_gene: TRBJ2-5; CDR3nt: TGTGCCAGCAGCCCCCTAGCCGCTCTAGGAGAGACCCAGTACTTC; CDR3aa: CASSPLAALGETQYF
v_gene: TRBV6-5; abundance: NA; d_gene: TRBD2; j_gene: TRBJ2-7; CDR3nt: TGTGCCAGCAGTTCAGAAGCGGGAGGTTTTCCTGAGCAGTACTTC; CDR3aa: CASSSEAGGFPEQYF
v_gene: TRBV5-1; abundance: NA; d_gene: NA; j_gene: TRBJ2-2; CDR3nt: TGCGCCAGCAGCTTGACAGGGAAGTTAGCCGGGGAGCTGTTTTTT; CDR3aa: CASSLTGKLAGELFF
v_gene: TRBV5-4; abundance: NA; d_gene: TRBD1; j_gene: TRBJ1-5; CDR3nt: TGTGCCAGCAGCCCGGGACAGGGTGTGAATCAGCCCCAGCATTTT; CDR3aa: CASSPGQGVNQPQHF
v_gene: TRBV27; abundance: few; d_gene: TRBD2; j_gene: TRBJ2-3; CDR3nt: TGTGCCAGCAGTGCCACCATTACGGGACTAGCGGGAGGGGGCACAGATACGCAGTATTTT; CDR3aa: CASSATITGLAGGGTDTQYF
v_gene: TRBV4-1; abundance: NA; d_gene: NA; j_gene: TRBJ1-2; CDR3nt: TGCGCCAGCAGCCAAGGGACTGGTAACTATGGCTACACCTTC; CDR3aa: CASSQGTGNYGYTF
v_gene: TRBV27; abundance: NA; d_gene: NA; j_gene: TRBJ2-5; CDR3nt: TGTGCCAGCAGCAAAGCGCAGGGGTTTGGGACCCAGTACTTC; CDR3aa: CASSKAQGFGTQYF
v_gene: TRBV3-1/TRBV3-2; abundance: NA; d_gene: TRBD2; j_gene: TRBJ2-2; CDR3nt: TGTGCCAGCAGCCAACCGGGACTAGCATCTGGTACCGGGGAGCTGTTTTTT; CDR3aa: CASSQPGLASGTGELFF
v_gene: TRBV29-1; abundance: NA; d_gene: NA; j_gene: TRBJ2-2; CDR3nt: TGCAGCGTTCGAGGGGGGGCCGGATCGAACACCGGGGAGCTGTTTTTT; CDR3aa: CSVRGGAGSNTGELFF
v_gene: TRBV29-1; abundance: NA; d_gene: NA; j_gene: TRBJ2-7; CDR3nt: TGCAGCGTTGAACTAGGAAGGATTGGCGAGCAGTACTTC; CDR3aa: CSVELGRIGEQYF
v_gene: TRBV6-5; abundance: NA; d_gene: NA; j_gene: TRBJ1-5; CDR3nt: TGTGCCAGCAGTTACTCGTACTCCCTTAGCAATCAGCCCCAGCATTTT; CDR3aa: CASSYSYSLSNQPQHF
v_gene: TRBV5-4; abundance: NA; d_gene: NA; j_gene: TRBJ2-7; CDR3nt: TGTGCCAGCAGACGACTAGGGGTGGGCGAGCAGTACTTC; CDR3aa: CASRRLGVGEQYF
v_gene: TRBV5-8; abundance: NA; d_gene: TRBD1; j_gene: TRBJ2-1; CDR3nt: TGTGCCAGCAGCTTGAGGGACAGATACAATGAGCAGTTCTTC; CDR3aa: CASSLRDRYNEQFF
v_gene: TRBV5-5; abundance: NA; d_gene: NA; j_gene: TRBJ1-2; CDR3nt: TGTGCCAGCAGCTTGGATGTGCCCCGGGGCTACACCTTC; CDR3aa: CASSLDVPRGYTF
v_gene: TRBV19; abundance: NA; d_gene: TRBD1; j_gene: TRBJ1-1; CDR3nt: TGTGCCAGTAGTATAGGGGACAGCCCCTCTGAAGCTTTCTTT; CDR3aa: CASSIGDSPSEAFF
v_gene: TRBV6-5; abundance: NA; d_gene: TRBD1; j_gene: TRBJ1-2; CDR3nt: TGTGCCAGCAGTTACGACAGGGGGCAGGGCTATGGCTACACCTTC; CDR3aa: CASSYDRGQGYGYTF
v_gene: TRBV5-8; abundance: NA; d_gene: TRBD2; j_gene: TRBJ2-3; CDR3nt: TGTGCCAGCAGTTCCGGCCCGCTAGCGGGGGATACGCAGTATTTT; CDR3aa: CASSSGPLAGDTQYF
v_gene: TRBV2; abundance: NA; d_gene: NA; j_gene: TRBJ2-1; CDR3nt: TGTGCCAGCAGTGTCACAGGAATCTACAATGAGCAGTTCTTC; CDR3aa: CASSVTGIYNEQFF
v_gene: TRBV2; abundance: NA; d_gene: TRBD1; j_gene: TRBJ1-3; CDR3nt: TGTGCCAGCACCCAATTCGACAGGGGAGGAAACACCATATATTTT; CDR3aa: CASTQFDRGGNTIYF
v_gene: TRBV19; abundance: NA; d_gene: TRBD1; j_gene: TRBJ2-4; CDR3nt: TGTGCCAGTAGTTCGATCTCGACAGGGTGGAAAAACATTCAGTACTTC; CDR3aa: CASSSISTGWKNIQYF
v_gene: TRBV15; abundance: NA; d_gene: TRBD2; j_gene: TRBJ2-1; CDR3nt: TGTGCCACCAGAGCGGGAGCTTTAAATGAGCAGTTCTTC; CDR3aa: CATRAGALNEQFF
v_gene: TRBV7-9; abundance: NA; d_gene: TRBD1; j_gene: TRBJ1-1; CDR3nt: TGTGCCAGCAGCTTAGAGGGGGCTGGGACTGAAGCTTTCTTT; CDR3aa: CASSLEGAGTEAFF
v_gene: TRBV6-5; abundance: few; d_gene: TRBD1; j_gene: TRBJ2-1; CDR3nt: TGTGCCAGCAGTTTAGATCTCCGGGACAGGGTCCATGAGCAGTTCTTC; CDR3aa: CASSLDLRDRVHEQFF